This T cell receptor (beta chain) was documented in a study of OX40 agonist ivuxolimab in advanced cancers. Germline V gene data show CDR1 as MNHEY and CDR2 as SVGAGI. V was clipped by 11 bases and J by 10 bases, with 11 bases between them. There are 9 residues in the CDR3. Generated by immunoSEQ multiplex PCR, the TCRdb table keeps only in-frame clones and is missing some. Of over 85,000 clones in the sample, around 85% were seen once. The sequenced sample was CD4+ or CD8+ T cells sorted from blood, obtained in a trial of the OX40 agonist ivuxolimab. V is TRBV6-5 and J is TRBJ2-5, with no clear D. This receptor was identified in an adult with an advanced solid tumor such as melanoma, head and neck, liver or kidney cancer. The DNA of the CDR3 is TGTGCCGACAATGAAGGCCAGTACTTC. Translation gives CADNEGQYF.